One sample yielded the 30 T cell receptor beta chains listed below, sequenced in a study of shared clonotypes between healthy human individuals. CD45RO-negative cells were positively selected for CCR7, leaving out terminally differentiated effector memory CD45RA+ cells. TCRdb's table, derived via immunoSEQ multiplex PCR, lists solely in-frame clones and lacks some. The sample contains more than 2 million clones, around 96% of which appear only once. The sequencing input was naive CD8+ T cells sorted from blood. The receptors derive from a man aged 18 to 30 in good health.

V usage is TRBV6-5 and J usage is TRBJ1-3, with D hard to call. V lost 6 bases to trimming and J lost 0 bases, with 9 bases between them. Germline V gene data show CDR1 as MNHEY and CDR2 as SVGAGI. The length of the CDR3 is 14 residues. The CDR3 DNA reads TGTGCCAGCAGCCACCTTACCTCTGGAAACACCATATATTTT. It encodes CASSHLTSGNTIYF.

V and J are TRBV27 and TRBJ2-3, with 9 bases identical to TRBD2. Germline lookup yields CDR1 MNHEY and CDR2 SMNVEV (reference sequence). V trimming: 2 bases; J trimming: 7 bases; junction bases outside the gene matches: 4. The CDR3 length is 14 residues. CDR3 residues: CASSLETSGYTQYF. CDR3 DNA: TGTGCCAGCAGTTTAGAGACTAGCGGCTATACGCAGTATTTT.

This sequence joins TRBV5-8 and TRBJ2-7; 7 nucleotides align to TRBD1. This CDR3 has 12 amino acids. CDR1 and CDR2 (germline): SGHTS, YDEGEE. Losses at the gene ends were 5 bases for V and 6 bases for J; bases not matched to a gene: 5. The CDR3 sequence: CASSLGGGEQYF. CDR3 sequence (DNA): TGTGCCAGCAGTCTAGGGGGCGGCGAGCAGTACTTC.

The genes are TRBV15 and TRBJ2-7; the match to TRBD2 covers 14 bases. With 5 bases clipped from V and 2 bases from J, the junction kept 8 bases outside the gene matches. Germline V gives CDR1 LNHNV, CDR2 YYDKDF (reference sequence). The CDR3 has 17 amino acids. The CDR3 sequence: CATSSRLAGGLAYEQYF. The CDR3 coding sequence is TGTGCCACCAGCTCCAGACTAGCGGGAGGGCTTGCCTACGAGCAGTACTTC. The full variable domain, with the rest looked up from reference TRBV15 and TRBJ2-7, is DAMVIQNPRYQVTQFGKPVTLSCSQTLNHNVMYWYQQKSSQAPKLLFHYYDKDFNNEADTPDNFQSRRPNTSFCFLDIRSPGLGDTAMYLCATSSRLAGGLAYEQYFGPGTRLTVT.

The V and J genes are TRBV11-1 and TRBJ2-7, with a weak D call TRBD1 (6 bases). The CDR3 extends over 14 amino acids. Trimming pared 5 bases from V and 3 bases from J, leaving 14 bases between. The germline CDR1 and CDR2 sequences are SGHAT and FQDESV (reference sequence). CDR3 nucleotides: TGTGCCAGCAGCCCAGGGGTTGGGGACTACGAGCAGTACTTC. It specifies CASSPGVGDYEQYF.

The chain couples TRBV21-1 to TRBJ2-7; the listed D gene, TRBD2, was not tested against the DNA. TRBV21-1 constitutes a pseudogene. This CDR3 has 16 residues. The CDR3 protein is CASGTSGLFVSYEQYF. Here the CDR3 DNA reads TGTGCCAGCGGGACTAGCGGGCTTTTTGTCTCCTACGAGCAGTACTTC.

The rearrangement joins TRBV6-5 to TRBJ2-7, with D possibly matching TRBD2 (5 bases). CDR3 length: 14 amino acids. V was pared by 6 bases and J by 1 base, with 13 bases between. From germline, CDR1 is MNHEY and CDR2 SVGAGI. The CDR3 loop reads CASRGAEKSYEQYF. The CDR3 DNA reads TGTGCCAGCAGAGGAGCGGAAAAGTCCTACGAGCAGTACTTC.

The chain employs TRBV7-2 and TRBJ1-2, with D possibly matching TRBD1 (6 bases). CDR1 SGHTA and CDR2 FQGNSA come from the germline V gene. This CDR3 contains 13 residues. The ends were cut back, 4 bases at V and 4 bases at J, with 10 bases in the middle. Written as DNA, the CDR3 is TGTGCCAGCAGCTATGGACAGACCTATGGCTACACCTTC. Translation: CASSYGQTYGYTF.

The V and J genes are TRBV29-1 and TRBJ1-2; 7 positions agree with TRBD1. This CDR3 is built from 12 residues. J was trimmed by 4 bases and V by 7 bases; bases with no gene match: 6. Germline V gene sequence: CDR1 SQVTM, CDR2 ANQGSEA. The CDR3 reads CSGRDSVYGYTF. The CDR3 coding sequence is TGCAGCGGCAGGGACAGCGTCTATGGCTACACCTTC.

This sequence joins TRBV30 and TRBJ1-4; D possibly corresponds to TRBD1 (5 bases). Between the trimmed V and J ends, which lost 5 bases and 3 bases, there was a span of 13 bases. The CDR3 covers 14 residues. From germline, CDR1 is GTSNPN and CDR2 SVGIG (reference sequence). The CDR3 sequence: CAWGGGHSNEKLFF. CDR3 nucleotide sequence: TGTGCCTGGGGGGGTGGACATTCTAATGAAAAACTGTTTTTT.

The chain has TRBV4-1 and TRBJ1-1, with D perhaps matching TRBD1 (5 bases). Germline V gives CDR1 MGHRA, CDR2 YSYEKL. V was pared by 0 bases and J by 0 bases, with 20 bases between. This CDR3 contains 19 residues. CDR3 bases: TGCGCCAGCAGCCAAGATCGACGGGGGTTAACGAATATGAACACTGAAGCTTTCTTT. This translates into CASSQDRRGLTNMNTEAFF.

The chain employs TRBV25-1 and TRBJ2-1; 7 bases are shared with TRBD1. The CDR3 is 16 amino acids. Germline V gene sequence: CDR1 MGHDK, CDR2 SYGVNS. The V segment lost 4 bases and the J segment 4 bases; nucleotides outside the gene matches: 10. The CDR3 reads CASSVVEGAFYNEQFF. CDR3 nucleotide sequence: TGTGCCAGCAGTGTCGTTGAGGGGGCCTTTTACAATGAGCAGTTCTTC.

V gene TRBV10-3 combines with J gene TRBJ1-1; 11 bases agree with TRBD1. The trim removed 0 bases at V and 3 bases at J, leaving 3 bases unmatched. Germline V gives CDR1 ENHRY, CDR2 SYGVKD. The CDR3 is made up of 16 amino acids. CDR3 in amino acids: CAISESGQGAHTEAFF. In nucleotides, the CDR3 is TGTGCCATCAGTGAGTCAGGACAGGGGGCGCACACTGAAGCTTTCTTT.

The chain recombines TRBV23-1 with TRBJ1-5, with D maybe TRBD1 (5 bases). TRBV23-1 belongs to the ORF category, with a function that is uncertain. The ends were cut back, 4 bases at V and 7 bases at J, with 11 bases in the middle. This CDR3 has 13 residues. The CDR3 DNA reads as TGCGCCAGCAGTCGGAGGGACGAACAGCCCCAGCATTTT. Translating gives CASSRRDEQPQHF.

The chain links TRBV5-6 to TRBJ2-7; possibly TRBD2 for D (6 bases). V was cut by 8 bases and J by 4 bases, with 19 bases left in between. The CDR3 is 14 amino acids. Germline V gene sequence: CDR1 SGHDT, CDR2 YYEEEE. The CDR3 bases are TGTGCCAGTTCGGAGGGAGACATCAAATACGAGCAGTACTTC. As protein: CASSEGDIKYEQYF.

Comment on this clone: Other DNA sequences in the sample encode the same CDR3. The chain joins TRBV4-1 to TRBJ2-2; 12 nucleotides line up with TRBD2. The CDR3 sequence is 16 residues long. Germline CDR1 is MGHRA and CDR2 is YSYEKL. The V and J ends lost 0 bases and 5 bases, in that order; junction bases with no gene match: 1. This CDR3 reads CASSQELAGGTGELFF. The CDR3 DNA follows: TGCGCCAGCAGCCAAGAACTAGCGGGGGGAACCGGGGAGCTGTTTTTT.

The J gene is TRBJ2-7, the V gene TRBV11-2; 7 bases map to TRBD1. Trimming at V came to 1 base and at J to 5 bases, leaving 11 bases not matched to a gene. In germline, CDR1 is SGHAT, CDR2 FQNNGV. The CDR3 extends over 16 amino acids. The DNA for the CDR3 is TGTGCCAGCAGCTTAGTTCCGGGACAGCCAGCCCACGAGCAGTACTTC. It translates to CASSLVPGQPAHEQYF.

The V call is TRBV29-1, the J call TRBJ2-2; 11 bases are a match to TRBD2. V was clipped by 0 bases and J by 7 bases; unmatched bases: 4. The CDR3 is 15 residues long. Germline CDR1 reads SQVTM; CDR2 reads ANQGSEA. CDR3 in DNA: TGCAGCGTTGAAGAAACTAGCGGGAGCGGCGGGGAGCTGTTTTTT. Its protein is CSVEETSGSGGELFF.

The chain couples TRBV6-1 to TRBJ1-1; D call uncertain. This CDR3 is built from 14 residues. In germline, CDR1 is MNHNS, CDR2 SASEGT. V lost 4 bases and J lost 8, with 17 bases in between. CDR3 nucleotide sequence: TGTGCCAGCAGTGTCTCTCTCGCCCCGGTCGAAGCTTTCTTT. Translated: CASSVSLAPVEAFF.

For the CDR3, the DNA is TGTGCCAGCAGTTACGCCCAATTTGACTACGAGCAGTACTTC. As protein: CASSYAQFDYEQYF. V is TRBV6-5 and J is TRBJ2-7; D not resolved. Trimming cost V 2 bases and J 3 bases, with 11 bases left between them. The germline CDR1 and CDR2 sequences are MNHEY and SVGAGI. The CDR3 runs 14 residues.

V and J are TRBV5-4 and TRBJ1-1; D not resolved. Deletions cut 4 bases from V and 0 bases from J, with 7 bases between. CDR1 is SGHNT, CDR2 YYREEE, per germline (reference sequence). The CDR3 contains 13 residues. The CDR3 DNA sequence: TGTGCCAGCAGCCCTGGGATGAACACTGAAGCTTTCTTT. Amino acids: CASSPGMNTEAFF.

This chain joins TRBV28 and TRBJ2-1; D is undetermined. From germline, CDR1 is MDHEN and CDR2 SYDVKM. This CDR3 is built from 15 residues. The ends were cut back, 2 bases at V and 5 bases at J, with 13 bases in the middle. This CDR3 reads CASSLDGRIHNEQFF. CDR3 sequence (DNA): TGTGCCAGCAGTTTAGATGGGCGTATCCACAATGAGCAGTTCTTC. Supplemented by reference TRBV28 and TRBJ2-1, the full variable domain reads DVKVTQSSRYLVKRTGEKVFLECVQDMDHENMFWYRQDPGLGLRLIYFSYDVKMKEKGDIPEGYSVSREKKERFSLILESASTNQTSMYLCASSLDGRIHNEQFFGPGTRLTVL.

This CDR3 reads CAWSEGVYQETQYF. In DNA, the CDR3 is TGTGCCTGGAGCGAGGGGGTCTACCAAGAGACCCAGTACTTC. V is TRBV30 and J is TRBJ2-5, with D perhaps TRBD1 (6 bases). The length of the CDR3 is 14 residues. CDR1 GTSNPN and CDR2 SVGIG come from the germline V gene (reference sequence). The ends were cut back, 3 bases at V and 0 bases at J, with 11 bases in the middle.

This clone was counted a single time. The chain has TRBV10-3 and TRBJ2-3, with a tentative D call TRBD1 (6 bases). There are 16 residues in the CDR3. The V end lost 6 bases, the J end lost 3 bases, and 19 bases lay between the germline ends. The germline CDR1 and CDR2 sequences are ENHRY and SYGVKD. For the CDR3, the DNA is TGTGCCATCAGCGTGTCGTGGCGAGGGGGAACAGATACGCAGTATTTT. Its protein product is CAISVSWRGGTDTQYF.

The chain couples TRBV18 to TRBJ2-7, with D unresolved. V was trimmed by 1 base and J by 6 bases, leaving 16 bases between them. Germline CDR1 KGHSH, CDR2 LQKENI. CDR3 size: 15 residues. The DNA for the CDR3 is TGTGCCAGCTCACCACTTGCAGGAGAGTGGGGCGAGCAGTACTTC. Amino acids: CASSPLAGEWGEQYF.

The V gene is TRBV27, the J gene TRBJ1-2; 9 positions match TRBD1. The J segment lost 6 bases and the V segment lost 5 bases, leaving 7 bases of the junction unmatched. The CDR3 loop spans 14 amino acids. The V gene's germline CDR1 is MNHEY and CDR2 SMNVEV (reference sequence). CDR3 nucleotide sequence: TGTGCCAGCAGTCCCCCGGGGACAGGGAATGGCTACACCTTC. Protein: CASSPPGTGNGYTF.

The chain combines TRBV5-6 with TRBJ2-3, with a tentative D call TRBD2 (8 bases). In germline, CDR1 is SGHDT, CDR2 YYEEEE. Trimming stripped 1 base from V and 3 bases from J, with 21 bases between. The CDR3 runs to 18 residues. The CDR3 sequence is CASSLRGRAGEGTDTQYF. The CDR3 DNA reads TGTGCCAGCAGCTTGAGGGGGCGAGCGGGAGAGGGGACAGATACGCAGTATTTT.

The CDR3 nucleotides are TGTGCCAGCAGTGATCTCAGGGGGGGCACAGATACGCAGTATTTT. Translation gives CASSDLRGGTDTQYF. The genes are TRBV28 and TRBJ2-3; a weak D match, TRBD1 (7 bases). V was trimmed by 5 bases and J by 1 base, leaving 13 bases between them. The CDR3 extends over 15 amino acids. The germline V gene encodes CDR1 MDHEN and CDR2 SYDVKM.

The V call is TRBV19, the J call TRBJ1-4; 7 nucleotides match TRBD1. The trim removed 3 bases at V and 7 bases at J, leaving 8 bases unmatched. The length of the CDR3 is 15 residues. Germline CDR1 reads LNHDA; CDR2 reads SQIVND (reference sequence). The CDR3 region is CASSIWAGGTEKLFF. The CDR3 bases are TGTGCCAGTAGTATCTGGGCAGGGGGTACTGAAAAACTGTTTTTT.

V and J are TRBV7-6 and TRBJ1-2; D is undetermined. The CDR3 contains 14 residues. Trimming shortened V by 1 base and J by 4 bases, and 10 bases separated the two germline ends. CDR1 is SGHVS and CDR2 is FNYEAQ in the germline V gene. The CDR3 region has the DNA TGTGCCAGCAGCTTAGAACGGGATGGCTATGGCTACACCTTC. It encodes CASSLERDGYGYTF.